The sequence of this TCR beta chain was determined in a study of pediatric ulcerative colitis. The table lists this clone with a count of one. Antigen: not known. The CDR3 contains 18 residues. The germline V and J ends were trimmed by 5 bases and 6 bases, with 26 bases remaining between them. Germline CDR1 is SEHNR and CDR2 is FQNEAQ (reference sequence). Study-wide findings and caveats: Compared with controls, ulcerative colitis showed greater blood-rectum clone sharing. No controls had the two rectal clonotypes shared by ulcerative colitis patients.

The blood sample was taken during the colonoscopy visit. Samples were sequenced at Survey level, maximum 500,000 reads. The data were produced by immunoSEQ multiplex PCR, yet TCRdb's version contains in-frame clones alone and is incomplete. The table shows fewer than 40,000 clones, with roughly 83% occurring only once. This clonotype originated in a girl aged 10-17 years with moderate ulcerative colitis. The sample taken for sequencing was blood. J is TRBJ2-1 and V is TRBV7-9, with D possibly being TRBD1 (5 bases). CDR3 in DNA: TGTGCCAGCAGCCCCCAGGTAACAGGACCATTCTATGGCAATGAGCAGTTCTTC. Encoded protein: CASSPQVTGPFYGNEQFF.